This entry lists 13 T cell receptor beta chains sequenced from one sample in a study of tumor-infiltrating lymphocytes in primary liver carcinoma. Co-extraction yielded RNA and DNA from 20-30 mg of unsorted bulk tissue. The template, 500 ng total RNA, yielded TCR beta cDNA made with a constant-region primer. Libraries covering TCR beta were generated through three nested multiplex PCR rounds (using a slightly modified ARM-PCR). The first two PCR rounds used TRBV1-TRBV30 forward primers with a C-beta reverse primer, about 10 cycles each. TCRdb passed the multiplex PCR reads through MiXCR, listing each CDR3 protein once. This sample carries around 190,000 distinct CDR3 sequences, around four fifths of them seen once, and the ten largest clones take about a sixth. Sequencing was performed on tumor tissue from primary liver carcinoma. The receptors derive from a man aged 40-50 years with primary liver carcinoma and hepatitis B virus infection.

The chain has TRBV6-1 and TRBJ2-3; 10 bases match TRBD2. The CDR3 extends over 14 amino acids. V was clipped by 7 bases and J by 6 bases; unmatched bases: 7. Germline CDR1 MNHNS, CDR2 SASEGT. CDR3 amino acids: CASNDTSGADTQYF. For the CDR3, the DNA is TGTGCCAGCAATGACACTAGCGGGGCTGATACGCAGTATTTT.

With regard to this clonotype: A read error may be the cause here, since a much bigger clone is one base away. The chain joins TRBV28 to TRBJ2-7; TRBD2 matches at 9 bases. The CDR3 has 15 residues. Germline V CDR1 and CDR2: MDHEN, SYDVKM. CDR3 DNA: TGTGCCCGCAGCCCTTCAAGCGGGAGGCGGGACGAGCAGTACTTC. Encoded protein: CARSPSSGRRDEQYF.

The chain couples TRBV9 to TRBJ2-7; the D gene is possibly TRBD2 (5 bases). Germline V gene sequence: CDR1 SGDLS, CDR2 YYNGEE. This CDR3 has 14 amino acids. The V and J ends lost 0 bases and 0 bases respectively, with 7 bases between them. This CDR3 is CASSVAGYSYEQYF. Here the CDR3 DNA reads TGTGCCAGCAGCGTAGCGGGATACTCCTACGAGCAGTACTTC.

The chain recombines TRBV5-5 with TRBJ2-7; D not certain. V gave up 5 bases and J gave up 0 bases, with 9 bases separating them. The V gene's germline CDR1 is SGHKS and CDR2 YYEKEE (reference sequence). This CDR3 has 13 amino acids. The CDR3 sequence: CASRFRLSYEQYF. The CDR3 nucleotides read TGTGCCAGCAGATTCAGACTCTCCTACGAGCAGTACTTC. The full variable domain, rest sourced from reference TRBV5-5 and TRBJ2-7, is DAGVTQSPTHLIKTRGQQVTLRCSPISGHKSVSWYQQVLGQGPQFIFQYYEKEERGRGNFPDRFSARQFPNYSSELNVNALLLGDSALYLCASRFRLSYEQYFGPGTRLTVT.

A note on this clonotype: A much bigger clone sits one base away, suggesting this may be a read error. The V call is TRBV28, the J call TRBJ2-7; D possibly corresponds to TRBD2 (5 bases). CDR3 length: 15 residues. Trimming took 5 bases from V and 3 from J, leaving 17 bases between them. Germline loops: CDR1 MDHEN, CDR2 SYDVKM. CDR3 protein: CASSPRLVGVYEQYF. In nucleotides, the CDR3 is TGTGCCAGCAGTCCACGTCTAGTGGGAGTCTACGAGCAGTACTTC.

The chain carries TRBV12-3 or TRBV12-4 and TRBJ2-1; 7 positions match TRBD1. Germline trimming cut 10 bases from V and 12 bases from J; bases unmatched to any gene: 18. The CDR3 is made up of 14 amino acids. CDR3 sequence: CANSGTGVVYVQFF. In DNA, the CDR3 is TGTGCCAATTCCGGAACAGGGGTGGTTTATGTGCAGTTCTTC.

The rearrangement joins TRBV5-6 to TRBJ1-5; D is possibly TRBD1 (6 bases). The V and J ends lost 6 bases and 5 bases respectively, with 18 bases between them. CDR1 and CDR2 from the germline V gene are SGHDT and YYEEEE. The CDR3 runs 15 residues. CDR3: CASNILGRGDQPQHF. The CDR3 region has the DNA TGTGCCAGCAACATCTTAGGCAGGGGCGATCAGCCCCAGCATTTT.

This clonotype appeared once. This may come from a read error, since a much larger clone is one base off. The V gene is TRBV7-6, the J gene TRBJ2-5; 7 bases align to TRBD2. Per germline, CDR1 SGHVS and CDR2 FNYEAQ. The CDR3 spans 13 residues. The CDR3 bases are TGTTCCAGCAGCTTAGGGACTATGGGGACCCAGTACTTC. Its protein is CSSSLGTMGTQYF.

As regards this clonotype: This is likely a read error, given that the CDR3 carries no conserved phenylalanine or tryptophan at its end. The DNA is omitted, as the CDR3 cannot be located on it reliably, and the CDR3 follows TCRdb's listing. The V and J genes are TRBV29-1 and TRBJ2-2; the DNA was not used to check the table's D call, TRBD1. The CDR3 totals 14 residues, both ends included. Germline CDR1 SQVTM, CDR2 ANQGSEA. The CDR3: CSVDTQGNTWEMFV.

CDR3: CASAMAGGTGYNEQFF. CDR3 nucleotide sequence: TGTGCCAGCGCCATGGCGGGCGGGACGGGTTACAATGAGCAGTTCTTC. The chain employs TRBV5-4 and TRBJ2-1; perhaps TRBD2 as D (6 bases). The V gene lost 7 bases and the J gene lost 4 bases, with 21 bases spanning the gap. The CDR3 spans 16 residues. CDR1 is SGHNT and CDR2 is YYREEE in the germline V gene (reference sequence).

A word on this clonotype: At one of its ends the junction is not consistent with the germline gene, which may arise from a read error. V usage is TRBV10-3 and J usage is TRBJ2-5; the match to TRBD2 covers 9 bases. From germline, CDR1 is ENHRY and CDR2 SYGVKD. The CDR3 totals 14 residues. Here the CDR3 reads CATVLGLAMETHYF. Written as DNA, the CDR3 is TGTGCCACTGTGCTAGGACTAGCGATGGAGACCCACTACTTC.

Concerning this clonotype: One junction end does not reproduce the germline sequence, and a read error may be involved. Here the CDR3 DNA reads TGTGCAAGCAGCCAGTCCAGGGAGCAGCCCCAGTATTTT. The encoded protein is CASSQSREQPQYF. This chain joins TRBV4-3 and TRBJ1-5; D tentatively fits TRBD1 or TRBD2 (5 bases each). Judging by the DNA end, TRBJ2-3 fits better; the J call may be wrong. Germline loops: CDR1 LGHNA, CDR2 YSLEER. This CDR3 spans 13 amino acids.

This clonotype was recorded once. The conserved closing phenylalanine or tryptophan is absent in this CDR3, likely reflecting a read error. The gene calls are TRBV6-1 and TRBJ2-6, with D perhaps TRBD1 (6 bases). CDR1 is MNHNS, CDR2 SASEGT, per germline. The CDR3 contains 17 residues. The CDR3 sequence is CGSNARDTISGANVLTL. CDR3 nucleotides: TGTGGCAGCAATGCCCGGGACACAATCTCTGGGGCCAACGTCCTGACTTTG.